This TCR beta chain was observed in a study of blood T cells in healthy people across ages. The authors ran a second PCR of about 6 to 11 cycles using a sample-barcoded 5' primer and a J-beta primer mix. From the 5' RACE reads, TCRdb called clonotypes with MiXCR, one entry per CDR3 protein. The data contain 800,000 or so distinct CDR3 sequences, more than 20% of them singletons. CDR3 length: 18 amino acids. Germline values: CDR1 MNHEY, CDR2 SVGAGI. J gave up 6 bases and V 2 bases, and 12 bases lay outside the gene matches. The same sample was also used in a study of T cells of mothers and their children. That work states: Thymic selection shapes TCR recombination output in related pairs, and it does so similarly in unrelated pairs.

This sequence joins TRBV6-5 and TRBJ2-3, with TRBD2 identical over 12 bases. The sample taken for sequencing was blood. This sequence was found in a boy younger than 18 in good health. The CDR3 spells CASSYGWSSGGAVDTQYF. CDR3 nucleotide sequence: TGTGCCAGCAGTTACGGTTGGTCTAGCGGGGGGGCCGTGGATACGCAGTATTTT.